The TCR beta chain described here comes from a study of patients and donors after allogeneic stem cell transplantation. With 2 bases removed from V and 6 bases from J, the gap between germline ends came to 11 bases. The V gene's germline CDR1 is MNHNS and CDR2 SASEGT. There are 14 residues in the CDR3. A single record per CDR3 protein comes from TCRdb applying MiXCR to the RT-PCR reads. The sample carries some 150,000 distinct CDR3 sequences, approximately 35% recorded once. This clonotype occurred a few times. The source is a human donor who was either an allogeneic HSCT recipient or a stem cell or donor lymphocyte infusion donor (not recorded which). It is not recorded whose cells these are; they may come from a transplant donor. The chain recombines TRBV6-1 with TRBJ1-3; D is ambiguous. The sample taken for sequencing was blood, either unsorted or a sorted T cell fraction (not recorded which). This chain's CDR3 is CASSESRTQNTIYF. The CDR3 DNA sequence: TGTGCCAGCAGTGAAAGCCGGACCCAAAACACCATATATTTT.